Each of the 12 T cell receptor beta chains below was sequenced from the same sample in a study of shared clonotypes between healthy human individuals. Assay: immunoSEQ multiplex PCR; the TCRdb copy retains only in-frame clones and omits some. The sample yields around 600,000 clones, more than 95% seen once. CD8 cells regarded as naive lacked CD45RO, were positively chosen for CCR7, and omitted terminally differentiated effector memory CD45RA+ cells. Sequenced input: naive CD8+ T cells sorted from blood. Receptor source: a man aged 25-40 years in good health.

This sequence joins TRBV2 and TRBJ2-7; TRBD1 is a possible D gene (6 bases). Deletions cut 7 bases from V and 2 bases from J, with 12 bases between. Germline V gives CDR1 SNHLY, CDR2 FYNNEI. The CDR3 is 13 amino acids. CDR3 sequence reads: CASIDRYTYEQYF. The CDR3 DNA reads as TGTGCCAGCATTGACAGGTACACCTACGAGCAGTACTTC.

The chain employs TRBV7-9 and TRBJ1-2; TRBD1 aligns across 7 bases. Germline V gives CDR1 SEHNR, CDR2 FQNEAQ (reference sequence). The CDR3 is 17 amino acids. J lost 2 bases, V lost 5 bases, and 14 bases had no gene match. CDR3 sequence reads: CASSTQVPGQKNYGYTF. In DNA, the CDR3 is TGTGCCAGCAGCACGCAAGTCCCGGGACAGAAGAACTATGGCTACACCTTC. The full variable domain, completed using reference TRBV7-9 and TRBJ1-2, is DTGVSQNPRHKITKRGQNVTFRCDPISEHNRLYWYRQTLGQGPEFLTYFQNEAQLEKSRLLSDRFSAERPKGSFSTLEIQRTEQGDSAMYLCASSTQVPGQKNYGYTFGSGTRLTVV.

V usage is TRBV11-2 and J usage is TRBJ2-7; no firm D call. Deletions cut 3 bases from V and 1 base from J, with 7 bases between. The germline V gene has CDR1 SGHAT and CDR2 FQNNGV. This CDR3 contains 13 residues. CDR3 residues: CASSLQVSYEQYF. The CDR3 DNA reads as TGTGCCAGCAGCTTGCAGGTTTCCTACGAGCAGTACTTC.

The chain links TRBV14 to TRBJ2-1; TRBD2 matches at 7 bases. After removal of 3 bases from V and 4 bases from J, the junction contained 6 bases not matched to a gene. The CDR3 loop spans 15 amino acids. CDR1 and CDR2 from the germline V gene are SGHDN and FVKESK. The DNA for the CDR3 is TGTGCCAGCAGCCAGCTTAGCGGGCAATACAATGAGCAGTTCTTC. Its translation is CASSQLSGQYNEQFF.

This chain links TRBV28 with TRBJ1-1, with unresolved D. Germline V lookup: CDR1 MDHEN, CDR2 SYDVKM. This CDR3 has 11 residues. Trimming shortened V by 5 bases and J by 2 bases, and 3 bases separated the two germline ends. Here the CDR3 reads CASSGNTEAFF. The CDR3 DNA sequence: TGTGCCAGCAGTGGCAACACTGAAGCTTTCTTT.

The chain employs TRBV27 and TRBJ2-3; D is ambiguous. Germline V gene data show CDR1 as MNHEY and CDR2 as SMNVEV (reference sequence). Trimming stripped 5 bases from V and 1 base from J, with 10 bases between. The CDR3 contains 14 residues. The CDR3 sequence: CASSTLGGTDTQYF. For the CDR3, the DNA is TGTGCCAGCAGTACTCTAGGAGGCACAGATACGCAGTATTTT.

This rearrangement joins TRBV15 to TRBJ2-1, with 10 bases matching TRBD2. Germline values: CDR1 LNHNV, CDR2 YYDKDF (reference sequence). The V and J ends lost 7 bases and 2 bases, in that order; junction bases with no gene match: 5. The CDR3 contains 15 residues. The CDR3 loop is CATTGGLAAYNEQFF. Written as DNA, the CDR3 is TGTGCCACCACCGGCGGACTAGCGGCCTACAATGAGCAGTTCTTC.

This clone was counted only a few times. The V gene is TRBV19, the J gene TRBJ1-2; D not certain. This CDR3 comprises 12 residues. V was shortened by 5 bases and J by 3 bases, with 7 bases between the two germline ends. CDR1 is LNHDA, CDR2 SQIVND, per germline (reference sequence). CDR3 residues: CASSSGYYGYTF. The CDR3 DNA follows: TGTGCCAGTAGTTCCGGGTACTATGGCTACACCTTC. Full variable domain (remainder filled in from reference TRBV19 and TRBJ1-2): DGGITQSPKYLFRKEGQNVTLSCEQNLNHDAMYWYRQDPGQGLRLIYYSQIVNDFQKGDIAEGYSVSREKKESFPLTVTSAQKNPTAFYLCASSSGYYGYTFGSGTRLTVV.

This chain connects TRBV7-8 to TRBJ2-7; D gene uncertain. The V gene's germline CDR1 is SGHVS and CDR2 FQNEAQ. The V end lost 1 base, the J end lost 2 bases, and 6 bases lay between the germline ends. The CDR3 contains 13 residues. The CDR3 sequence: CASSLDYAYEQYF. In DNA, the CDR3 is TGTGCCAGCAGCTTAGACTACGCCTACGAGCAGTACTTC.

DNA of the CDR3: TGTGCCAGCAGCTTGTTAGCGGGAGGGGGAACGTCCTACAATGAGCAGTTCTTC. It encodes CASSLLAGGGTSYNEQFF. The V call is TRBV5-5, the J call TRBJ2-1; 11 nucleotides agree with TRBD2. J gave up 1 base and V 1 base, and 7 bases lay outside the gene matches. The germline V gene has CDR1 SGHKS and CDR2 YYEKEE (reference sequence). CDR3 length equals 18 residues. The full variable domain, with the rest looked up from reference TRBV5-5 and TRBJ2-1, is DAGVTQSPTHLIKTRGQQVTLRCSPISGHKSVSWYQQVLGQGPQFIFQYYEKEERGRGNFPDRFSARQFPNYSSELNVNALLLGDSALYLCASSLLAGGGTSYNEQFFGPGTRLTVL.

This clone has just one count. This chain uses TRBV6-5 with TRBJ2-7, with 9 bases identical to TRBD1. The CDR3 contains 15 residues. Germline CDR1 is MNHEY and CDR2 is SVGAGI. V lost 6 bases, J lost 0 bases, and 6 bases stayed unmatched. As DNA, the CDR3 is TGTGCCAGCAGCGGGGACAGGGACTTCTCCTACGAGCAGTACTTC. This codes for CASSGDRDFSYEQYF.

The chain recombines TRBV19 with TRBJ2-3; possibly TRBD2 for D (6 bases). Per germline, CDR1 LNHDA and CDR2 SQIVND (reference sequence). The V and J ends lost 3 bases and 1 base respectively, with 11 bases between them. The CDR3 totals 15 residues. CDR3 sequence reads: CASSILGLRTDTQYF. The DNA of the CDR3 is TGTGCCAGTAGTATCCTGGGACTCCGCACAGATACGCAGTATTTT.